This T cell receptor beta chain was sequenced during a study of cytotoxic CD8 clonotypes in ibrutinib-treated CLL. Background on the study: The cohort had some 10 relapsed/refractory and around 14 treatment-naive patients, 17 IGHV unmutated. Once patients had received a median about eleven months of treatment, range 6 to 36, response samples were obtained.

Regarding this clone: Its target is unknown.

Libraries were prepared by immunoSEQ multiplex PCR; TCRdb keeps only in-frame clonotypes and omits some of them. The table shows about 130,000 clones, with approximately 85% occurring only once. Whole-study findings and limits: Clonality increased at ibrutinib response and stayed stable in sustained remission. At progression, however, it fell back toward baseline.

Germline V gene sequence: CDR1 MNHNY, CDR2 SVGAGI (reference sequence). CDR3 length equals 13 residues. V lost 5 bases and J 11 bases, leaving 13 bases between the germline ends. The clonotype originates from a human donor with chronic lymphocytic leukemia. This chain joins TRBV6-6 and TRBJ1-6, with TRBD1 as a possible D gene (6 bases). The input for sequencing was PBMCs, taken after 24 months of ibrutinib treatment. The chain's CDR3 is CASSPGKGAPLHF. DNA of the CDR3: TGTGCCAGCAGTCCAGGGAAGGGGGCACCCCTCCACTTT.